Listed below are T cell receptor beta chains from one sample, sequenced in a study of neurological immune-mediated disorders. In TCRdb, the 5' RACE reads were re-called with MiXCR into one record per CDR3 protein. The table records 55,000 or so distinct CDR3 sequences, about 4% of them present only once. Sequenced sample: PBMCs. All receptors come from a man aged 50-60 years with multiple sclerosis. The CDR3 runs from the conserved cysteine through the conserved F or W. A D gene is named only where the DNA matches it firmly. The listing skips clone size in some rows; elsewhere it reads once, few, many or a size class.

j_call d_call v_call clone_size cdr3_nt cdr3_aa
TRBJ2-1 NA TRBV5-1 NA TGCGCCAGCAGTTCCGGGACTTCTGCCTACAATGAGCAGTTCTTC CASSSGTSAYNEQFF
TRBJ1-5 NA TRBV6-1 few TGTGCCAGCACACAAACTTTGGGTCAGCCCCAGCATTTT CASTQTLGQPQHF
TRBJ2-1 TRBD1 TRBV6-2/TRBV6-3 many TGTGCCAGCTCGCGCCTAACAGGGGGAGCAAATTCGTTC CASSRLTGGANSF
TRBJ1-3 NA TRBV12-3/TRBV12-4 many TGTGCCAGCAGTGACAGCTCTGGAAACACCATATATTTT CASSDSSGNTIYF
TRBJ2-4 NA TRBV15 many TGTGCCACCAGCAGTACCAACAGGGATTTAGTTTCTAGAAACATTCAGTACTTC CATSSTNRDLVSRNIQYF
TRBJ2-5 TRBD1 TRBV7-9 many TGTGCCAGCAGCTTAGTAGGCAGGGGGCATGCGGAGACCCAGTACTTC CASSLVGRGHAETQYF
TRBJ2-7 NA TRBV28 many TGTGCCAGCAGTTTAGCCCCCAGAGGGGCCCAAGAGCAGTACTTC CASSLAPRGAQEQYF
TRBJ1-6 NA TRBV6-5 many TGTGCCAGCAGCGGCGGGGGCGACTCACCCCTCAACTTT CASSGGGDSPLNF
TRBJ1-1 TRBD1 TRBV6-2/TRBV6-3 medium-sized TGTGCCAGCAGTTACGTCGGCTTACGGGACAGGGCGATGAACACTGAAGCTTTCTTT CASSYVGLRDRAMNTEAFF
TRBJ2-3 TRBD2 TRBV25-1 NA TGTGCCAGCAGTTTGGGCCTTAGCGGGAGAACAGATACGCAGTATTTT CASSLGLSGRTDTQYF
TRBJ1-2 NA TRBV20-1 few TGCAGTGCTAATTACGGGGTACCGCCTAGCTATGGCTACACCTTC CSANYGVPPSYGYTF
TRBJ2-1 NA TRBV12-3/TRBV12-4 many TGTGCCAGCAGTTCCCAAGGGCTTTGGAATGAGCAGTTCTTC CASSSQGLWNEQFF
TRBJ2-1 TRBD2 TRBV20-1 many TGCAGTGCTTATGGTACTAGCGGGGTGAATGAGCAGTTCTTC CSAYGTSGVNEQFF
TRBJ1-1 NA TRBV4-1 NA TGCGCCAGCAGCCAAGGGTGGACTGAAGCTTTCTTT CASSQGWTEAFF
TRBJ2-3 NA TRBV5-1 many TGCGCCAGCAGCTTTGTTGGGATGTCAGATACGCAGTATTTT CASSFVGMSDTQYF
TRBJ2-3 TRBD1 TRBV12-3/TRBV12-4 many TGTGCCAGCAGCCGGATCGACAGGGGTGATACGCAGTATTTT CASSRIDRGDTQYF
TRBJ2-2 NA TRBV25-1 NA TGTGCCAGCAGTGAATACGGAGGAAGCGGGGAGCTGTTTTTT CASSEYGGSGELFF
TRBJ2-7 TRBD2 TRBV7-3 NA TGTGCCAGCAGCCTCAGGACTAGAGGCGAGCAGTACTTC CASSLRTRGEQYF
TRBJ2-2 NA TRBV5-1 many TGCGCCAGCAGCACGACTCAGGGGACCACCGGGGAGCTGTTTTTT CASSTTQGTTGELFF
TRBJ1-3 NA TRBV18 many TGTGCCAGCTCACCCCAGGCCCGGGGCCCGGTGGGAAACACCATATATTTT CASSPQARGPVGNTIYF
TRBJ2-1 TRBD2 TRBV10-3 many TGTGCCATCATCACGCCGGGACTAGTAAACAATGAGCAGTTCTTC CAIITPGLVNNEQFF
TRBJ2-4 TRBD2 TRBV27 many TGTGCCAGCAGTTTCCGTCCCAACTCATACCTAGCGGCAGCCAAAAACATTCAGTACTTC CASSFRPNSYLAAAKNIQYF